The rows below give T cell receptor beta chains drawn from one sample of a study of read filtering for tumor transcriptome and immune sequencing. MiXCR, run by TCRdb on the reads, gives a single entry per CDR3 protein. Of tens of thousands of distinct CDR3 sequences in the sample, around 15% were seen once. Specimen: a population of CD138-negative cells sorted from bone marrow. Receptor source: a donor at least 40 years old with multiple myeloma. CDR3s include the opening cysteine and the closing phenylalanine or tryptophan. D genes are given only for firm matches. Rows give clone size only sometimes, using once, few, many, or a class for an expanded clone.

size: -; J: TRBJ1-3; V: TRBV29-1; D: -; length: 12; DNA: TGCAGCGTTAGGACAGTGGGAAACACCATATATTTT; CDR3: CSVRTVGNTIYF
size: many; J: TRBJ2-2; V: TRBV5-6; D: -; length: 14; DNA: TGTGCCAGCCGAACCGGGGCGAACACCGGGGAGCTGTTTTTT; CDR3: CASRTGANTGELFF
size: few; J: TRBJ1-1; V: TRBV5-4; D: -; length: 12; DNA: TGTTCCAGCAGCTTGCGCCCCGGCGAAGCTTTCTTT; CDR3: CSSSLRPGEAFF
size: many; J: TRBJ2-3; V: TRBV9; D: -; length: 14; DNA: TGTGCCAGCAGCGTAGGATACTCTCTTATATCGCAGTATTTT; CDR3: CASSVGYSLISQYF
size: -; J: TRBJ1-1; V: TRBV5-1; D: -; length: 14; DNA: TGCGCCAGCAGCCTAACAGCTCATGGCACTGAAGCTTTCTTT; CDR3: CASSLTAHGTEAFF
size: many; J: TRBJ2-2; V: TRBV11-3; D: -; length: 13; DNA: TGTGCCAGCAGTAGCGGGAACACCGGGGAGCTGTTTTTT; CDR3: CASSSGNTGELFF
size: few; J: TRBJ2-3; V: TRBV2; D: -; length: 14; DNA: TGTGCCAGCATCATGGAGGGGCGGGCAGATACGCAGTATTTT; CDR3: CASIMEGRADTQYF
size: -; J: TRBJ1-1; V: TRBV7-9; D: -; length: 15; DNA: TGTGCCAGCAGCACACGAACGTCTGTGAACACTGAAGCCTCCTTT; CDR3: CASSTRTSVNTEASF
size: -; J: TRBJ2-1; V: TRBV4-3; D: TRBD2; length: 15; DNA: TGCGCCAGCAGCCAATTAGCGGGGGTCTACAATGAGCAGTTCTTC; CDR3: CASSQLAGVYNEQFF
size: many; J: TRBJ1-1; V: TRBV12-3/TRBV12-4; D: -; length: 11; DNA: TGTGCCAGCAGTTTAAGTCAGGAAGCTTTCTTT; CDR3: CASSLSQEAFF
size: many; J: TRBJ2-5; V: TRBV11-3; D: -; length: 14; DNA: TGTGCCAGCAGCTTAACGGCCTCGAGCAAGACCCAGTACTTC; CDR3: CASSLTASSKTQYF
size: many; J: TRBJ2-1; V: TRBV12-3/TRBV12-4; D: TRBD1; length: 15; DNA: TGTGCCAGCAGGGGCGGGACAGGGACCTACAATGAGCAGTTCTTC; CDR3: CASRGGTGTYNEQFF
size: many; J: TRBJ1-5; V: TRBV20-1; D: -; length: 13; DNA: TGCAGTGCTAGATCGACAGGAAATCAGCCCCAGCATTTT; CDR3: CSARSTGNQPQHF
size: few; J: TRBJ1-6; V: TRBV28; D: -; length: 14; DNA: TGTGCCAGCAGTTCCCCAGGAACCAATTCACCCCTCCACTTT; CDR3: CASSSPGTNSPLHF
size: many; J: TRBJ1-1; V: TRBV6-2/TRBV6-3; D: -; length: 15; DNA: TGTGCCAGCAGTCCCGGGGCAGGGTCGAACACTGAAGCTTTCTTT; CDR3: CASSPGAGSNTEAFF
size: many; J: TRBJ2-2; V: TRBV9; D: TRBD1; length: 15; DNA: TGTGCCAGCAGCGCTGACAGGGGGTACACCGGGGAGCTGTTTTTT; CDR3: CASSADRGYTGELFF
size: many; J: TRBJ2-5; V: TRBV5-1; D: -; length: 14; DNA: TGCGCCAGCAGCTTGGGAGGCTCTCTGGAGACCCAGTACTTC; CDR3: CASSLGGSLETQYF
size: many; J: TRBJ1-1; V: TRBV3-1; D: -; length: 16; DNA: TGTGCCAGCAGCCCAAAACCCGGGGGCTGGGGCACTGAAGCTTTCTTT; CDR3: CASSPKPGGWGTEAFF